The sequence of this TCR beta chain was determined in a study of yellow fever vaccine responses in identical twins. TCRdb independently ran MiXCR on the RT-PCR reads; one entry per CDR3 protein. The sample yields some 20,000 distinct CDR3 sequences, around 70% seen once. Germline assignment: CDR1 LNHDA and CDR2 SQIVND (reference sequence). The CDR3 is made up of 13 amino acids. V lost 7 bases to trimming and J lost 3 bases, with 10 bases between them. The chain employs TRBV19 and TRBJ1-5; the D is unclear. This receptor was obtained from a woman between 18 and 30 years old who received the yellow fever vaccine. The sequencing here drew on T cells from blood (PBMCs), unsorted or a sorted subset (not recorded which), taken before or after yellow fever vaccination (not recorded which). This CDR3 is CASKAETNQPQHF. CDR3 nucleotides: TGTGCCAGTAAAGCAGAGACCAATCAGCCCCAGCATTTT.